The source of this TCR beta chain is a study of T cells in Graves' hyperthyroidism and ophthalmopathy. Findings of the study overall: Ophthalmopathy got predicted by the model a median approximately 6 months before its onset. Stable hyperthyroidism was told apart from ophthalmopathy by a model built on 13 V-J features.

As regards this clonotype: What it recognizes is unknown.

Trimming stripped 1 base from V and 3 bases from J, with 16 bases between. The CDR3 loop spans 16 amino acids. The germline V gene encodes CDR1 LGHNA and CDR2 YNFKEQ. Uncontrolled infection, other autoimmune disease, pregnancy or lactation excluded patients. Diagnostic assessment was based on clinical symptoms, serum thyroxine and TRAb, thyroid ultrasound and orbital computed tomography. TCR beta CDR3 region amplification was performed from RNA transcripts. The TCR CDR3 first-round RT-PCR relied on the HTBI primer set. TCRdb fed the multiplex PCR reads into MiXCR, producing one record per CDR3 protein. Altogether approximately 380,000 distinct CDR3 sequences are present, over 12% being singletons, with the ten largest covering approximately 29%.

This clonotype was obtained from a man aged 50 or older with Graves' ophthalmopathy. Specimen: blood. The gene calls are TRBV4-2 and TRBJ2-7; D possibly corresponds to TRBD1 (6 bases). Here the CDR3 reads CASSQAQGLARYEQYF. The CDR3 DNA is TGTGCCAGCAGCCAAGCTCAGGGGCTAGCTCGCTACGAGCAGTACTTC.